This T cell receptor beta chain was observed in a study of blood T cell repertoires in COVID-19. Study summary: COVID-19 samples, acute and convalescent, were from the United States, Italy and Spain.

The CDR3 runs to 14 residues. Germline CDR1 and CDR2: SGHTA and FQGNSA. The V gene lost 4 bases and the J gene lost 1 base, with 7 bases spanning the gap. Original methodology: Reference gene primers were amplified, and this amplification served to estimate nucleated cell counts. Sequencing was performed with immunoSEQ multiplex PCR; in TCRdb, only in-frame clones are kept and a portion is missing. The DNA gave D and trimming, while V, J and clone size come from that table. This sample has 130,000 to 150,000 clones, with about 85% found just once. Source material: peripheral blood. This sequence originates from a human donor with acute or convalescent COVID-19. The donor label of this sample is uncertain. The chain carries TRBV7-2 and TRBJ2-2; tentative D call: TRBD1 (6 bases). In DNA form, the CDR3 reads TGTGCCAGCAGCTCGGGACAGAACACCGGGGAGCTGTTTTTT. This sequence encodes CASSSGQNTGELFF.